A selection of T cell receptor beta chains follows, all from one sample in a study of blood T cell repertoires in COVID-19. Libraries were prepared by immunoSEQ multiplex PCR; TCRdb keeps only in-frame clonotypes and omits some of them. The profile shows tens of thousands of clones, about 90% of them singletons. The source material was peripheral blood. These TCRs come from a man aged 50-60 years with active COVID-19. The CDR3 runs from the conserved cysteine through the conserved F or W. D genes are given only for firm matches. Clone size is given for some rows only: seen once, a few or many times, or a class if the clone is expanded.

>TRBD2|NA|TRBV5-1|TRBJ2-7
CASSPAGGKYEQYF
TGCGCCAGCAGCCCAGCGGGGGGCAAGTACGAGCAGTACTTC
>TRBD1|NA|TRBV2|TRBJ1-2
CASSEAGQGANYGYTF
TGTGCCAGCAGTGAAGCTGGACAGGGGGCGAACTATGGCTACACCTTC
>TRBD2|NA|TRBV11-2|TRBJ2-3
CASSSGLASNTQYF
TGTGCCAGCAGCTCGGGACTAGCGTCGAATACGCAGTATTTT
>NA|NA|TRBV28|TRBJ2-7
CASSLGGGGGDEQYF
TGTGCCAGCAGTTTAGGTGGGGGAGGTGGGGATGAGCAGTACTTC
>NA|NA|TRBV6-6|TRBJ1-1
CASSLQANTEAFF
TGTGCCAGCAGTCTCCAGGCGAACACTGAAGCTTTCTTT
>TRBD2|NA|TRBV19|TRBJ2-2
CASSPRLAGGPNTGELFF
TGTGCCAGTAGTCCCAGACTAGCGGGGGGTCCGAACACCGGGGAGCTGTTTTTT
>TRBD1|NA|TRBV15|TRBJ1-4
CATSRAQGAVNEKLFF
TGTGCCACCAGCAGAGCCCAGGGGGCGGTAAATGAAAAACTGTTTTTT
>TRBD2|NA|TRBV7-2|TRBJ2-5
CASSGRLAGETQYF
TGTGCCAGCAGCGGGCGACTAGCGGGAGAGACCCAGTACTTC
>NA|NA|TRBV5-1|TRBJ2-1
CASSLDLGGYNEQFF
TGCGCCAGCAGCTTGGACCTCGGGGGATACAATGAGCAGTTCTTC
>TRBD2|NA|TRBV4-1|TRBJ2-5
CASSQEPSGDEETQYF
TGCGCCAGCAGCCAAGAACCTAGCGGGGACGAAGAGACCCAGTACTTC
>NA|NA|TRBV4-3|TRBJ2-3
CASSQGGPRPRDTQYF
TGCGCCAGCAGCCAAGGAGGTCCCCGTCCGCGTGATACGCAGTATTTT
>TRBD2|NA|TRBV27|TRBJ2-1
CASSLPPRVAGGLNEQFF
TGTGCCAGCAGTTTACCCCCTCGGGTAGCGGGGGGCCTAAATGAGCAGTTCTTC
>NA|NA|TRBV3-1/TRBV3-2|TRBJ2-2
CASSQVLAHDTGELFF
TGTGCCAGCAGCCAAGTTCTAGCTCACGACACCGGGGAGCTGTTTTTT
>NA|NA|TRBV6-6|TRBJ1-3
CASSPGLRSSGNTIYF
TGTGCCAGCAGTCCGGGACTCAGGAGCTCTGGAAACACCATATATTTT
>NA|medium-sized|TRBV6-1|TRBJ2-6
CASSEEAGSGANVLTF
TGTGCCAGCAGTGAAGAGGCAGGTTCGGGGGCCAACGTCCTGACTTTC
>NA|NA|TRBV5-1|TRBJ2-7
CASSLEFQVWEQYF
TGCGCCAGCAGCTTGGAGTTCCAGGTCTGGGAGCAGTACTTC
>TRBD2|NA|TRBV5-7|TRBJ2-5
CASSLAATSRETQYF
TGTGCCAGCAGCTTGGCCGCGACTAGCAGAGAGACCCAGTACTTC
>NA|once|TRBV7-9|TRBJ1-1
CASCGQVNTEAFF
TGTGCCAGCTGTGGGCAGGTCAACACTGAAGCTTTCTTT
>NA|NA|TRBV7-2|TRBJ2-1
CASSLNGQPYNEQFF
TGTGCCAGCAGCTTAAATGGACAGCCCTACAATGAGCAGTTCTTC
>TRBD1|NA|TRBV3-1/TRBV3-2|TRBJ1-6
CASSHGQASYNSPLHF
TGTGCCAGCAGCCACGGACAGGCCTCCTATAATTCACCCCTCCACTTT
>TRBD2|NA|TRBV7-6|TRBJ2-5
CASSRDGAGGAETQYF
TGTGCCAGCAGCCGGGATGGGGCGGGGGGCGCGGAGACCCAGTACTTC
>NA|NA|TRBV28|TRBJ1-2
CASRGGPYGYTF
TGTGCCAGCAGGGGGGGACCCTATGGCTACACCTTC
>NA|NA|TRBV6-1|TRBJ1-6
CASSEATREAHF
TGTGCCAGCAGTGAAGCCACGAGGGAAGCCCACTTT
>NA|NA|TRBV7-2|TRBJ1-1
CASRRDVQGTEAFF
TGTGCCAGCAGACGCGATGTACAGGGTACTGAAGCTTTCTTT
>TRBD2|NA|TRBV7-2|TRBJ2-7
CASSLAAGGTYEQYF
TGTGCCAGCAGCTTAGCAGCGGGGGGTACCTACGAGCAGTACTTC
>NA|NA|TRBV19|TRBJ1-5
CASNGQYSNQPQHF
TGTGCCAGTAATGGGCAGTATAGCAATCAGCCCCAGCATTTT
>TRBD2|NA|TRBV28|TRBJ2-2
CASIHAGGNTGELFF
TGTGCCAGCATTCACGCGGGGGGTAACACCGGGGAGCTGTTTTTT
>NA|NA|TRBV5-5|TRBJ2-2
CASSLLGQRNTGELFF
TGTGCCAGCAGCTTGCTCGGACAGAGGAACACCGGGGAGCTGTTTTTT
>NA|NA|TRBV6-1|TRBJ2-5
CASRRTEETQYF
TGTGCCAGCAGGAGGACAGAAGAGACCCAGTACTTC
>TRBD2|NA|TRBV10-3|TRBJ2-1
CASSKREPGLGQNEQFF
TGTGCCTCATCAAAGAGAGAACCGGGACTAGGACAAAATGAGCAGTTCTTC
>NA|once|TRBV5-1|TRBJ1-4
CASSRLGGSTNEKLFF
TGCGCCAGCAGTCGGTTAGGCGGATCGACTAATGAAAAACTGTTTTTT
>TRBD2|NA|TRBV9|TRBJ2-1
CASSVDLAGAGEQFF
TGTGCCAGCAGCGTAGACCTAGCGGGGGCGGGTGAGCAGTTCTTC
>NA|once|TRBV7-2|TRBJ1-1
CASSLGGRNTEAFF
TGTGCCAGCAGCTTAGGGGGCAGGAACACTGAAGCTTTCTTT
>NA|NA|TRBV29-1|TRBJ2-1
CSVGAGAGNEQFF
TGCAGCGTTGGAGCAGGGGCCGGGAATGAGCAGTTCTTC
>NA|NA|TRBV14|TRBJ1-2
CASSQVPVYGYTF
TGTGCCAGCAGCCAAGTACCAGTCTATGGCTACACCTTC
>TRBD1|NA|TRBV7-2|TRBJ1-5
CASSLAQKGAHQPQHF
TGTGCCAGCAGCTTAGCGCAGAAGGGGGCCCATCAGCCCCAGCATTTT
>NA|NA|TRBV12-3/TRBV12-4|TRBJ2-5
CASSDNHQETQYF
TGTGCCAGCAGTGACAACCACCAAGAGACCCAGTACTTC
>TRBD1|NA|TRBV6-5|TRBJ1-3
CASSLQGPDTIYF
TGTGCCAGCAGTCTACAGGGGCCGGACACCATATATTTT
>TRBD2|few|TRBV5-4|TRBJ2-5
CASSGPTSGETQYF
TGTGCCAGCAGCGGGCCCACTAGCGGGGAGACCCAGTACTTC
>TRBD1|few|TRBV5-4|TRBJ1-2
CASSLESGGQGRGYTF
TGTGCCAGCAGCTTGGAATCTGGAGGACAGGGAAGAGGCTACACCTTC
>TRBD1|NA|TRBV5-6|TRBJ2-7
CASSLAGTGGYEQYF
TGTGCCAGCAGCTTGGCCGGGACAGGGGGCTACGAGCAGTACTTC
>NA|NA|TRBV5-4|TRBJ1-4
CASSPQINEKLFF
TGTGCCAGCAGTCCCCAGATTAATGAAAAACTGTTTTTT
>TRBD1|NA|TRBV5-8|TRBJ1-4
CASSKGQTATNEKLFF
TGTGCCAGCAGCAAGGGACAGACTGCAACTAATGAAAAACTGTTTTTT
>TRBD1|once|TRBV7-9|TRBJ1-2
CASSLGNRQGRYGYTF
TGTGCCAGCAGCTTGGGAAACCGACAGGGAAGGTATGGCTACACCTTC
>TRBD1|NA|TRBV6-5|TRBJ1-1
CASSTGTGGNTEAFF
TGTGCCAGCAGTACAGGGACAGGGGGAAATACTGAAGCTTTCTTT
>TRBD1|once|TRBV24-1|TRBJ2-2
CATRGQHTGELFF
TGTGCCACCAGGGGACAGCACACCGGGGAGCTGTTTTTT
>NA|NA|TRBV3-1/TRBV3-2|TRBJ1-4
CASSQGQQAGEKLFF
TGTGCCAGCAGCCAAGGACAACAGGCGGGGGAAAAACTGTTTTTT
>NA|NA|TRBV5-4|TRBJ2-7
CASRESRGTYEQYF
TGTGCCAGCAGGGAAAGCCGGGGAACCTACGAGCAGTACTTC
>NA|once|TRBV7-9|TRBJ1-1
CASSHSFGEAFF
TGTGCCAGCAGCCATAGCTTTGGAGAAGCTTTCTTT
>TRBD2|NA|TRBV5-1|TRBJ2-1
CASNRAGEGYNEQFF
TGCGCCAGCAACCGAGCGGGGGAGGGATACAATGAGCAGTTCTTC
>TRBD1|NA|TRBV5-5|TRBJ1-5
CASSLRQGDNQPQHF
TGTGCCAGCAGCTTGCGGCAGGGGGACAATCAGCCCCAGCATTTT
>TRBD2|NA|TRBV28|TRBJ2-1
CASRKGQDEFQLPAGGSYNEQFF
TGTGCCAGCAGGAAGGGGCAGGACGAATTCCAACTCCCCGCCGGGGGGTCCTACAATGAGCAGTTCTTC
>NA|NA|TRBV30|TRBJ2-2
CAWSVPRQPGELFF
TGTGCCTGGAGTGTCCCCCGACAGCCCGGGGAGCTGTTTTTT
>NA|NA|TRBV30|TRBJ1-1
CAWTLQTRTEAFF
TGTGCCTGGACCCTCCAGACAAGAACTGAAGCTTTCTTT
>NA|NA|TRBV25-1|TRBJ1-1
CASGRDSNTEAFF
TGTGCCAGCGGCCGGGATTCGAACACTGAAGCTTTCTTT
>TRBD2|NA|TRBV5-5|TRBJ2-3
CASSFRGGLSDTQYF
TGTGCCAGCAGCTTCCGCGGGGGGCTCTCAGATACGCAGTATTTT
>NA|NA|TRBV27|TRBJ2-5
CASSPSWGQTQYF
TGTGCCAGCAGTCCGAGCTGGGGGCAAACCCAGTACTTC
>TRBD1|NA|TRBV27|TRBJ1-4
CASSLSLRDRSPKLFF
TGTGCCAGCAGTTTATCGCTCAGGGACAGGAGTCCAAAACTGTTTTTT
>TRBD1|NA|TRBV5-4|TRBJ2-5
CASSFGTGQETQYF
TGTGCCAGCAGCTTCGGGACAGGGCAAGAGACCCAGTACTTC